A single sample is the source of the 30 T cell receptor beta chains below, sequenced in a study of T cells after yellow fever vaccination. Each CDR3 protein is one row after TCRdb ran MiXCR on the 5' RACE reads. The top ten clones hold 30% to 35% of a sample with around 56,000 distinct CDR3 sequences, 5% to 6.5% of them seen once. This specimen was PBMCs, either bulk or a sorted T-cell subset (CD4+, CD8+, memory, or dextramer-sorted; not recorded which), taken on the day of the yellow fever booster vaccination. The receptors were sampled from a man aged 18 to 30 who received the YFV17D yellow fever vaccine.

Ten or more counts support this clonotype. The chain links TRBV7-2 to TRBJ2-3; 9 bases agree with TRBD1. The CDR3 length is 16 residues. V lost 3 bases and J lost 3; bases outside the gene matches: 7. Germline assignment: CDR1 SGHTA and CDR2 FQGNSA. CDR3 nucleotides: TGTGCCAGCAGCTTTTACAGGGGGCGAGAGACAGATACGCAGTATTTT. Translation gives CASSFYRGRETDTQYF. The full variable domain, in which reference TRBV7-2 and TRBJ2-3 provide the parts outside the CDR3, is GAGVSQSPSNKVTEKGKDVELRCDPISGHTALYWYRQSLGQGLEFLIYFQGNSAPDKSGLPSDRFSAERTGGSVSTLTIQRTQQEDSAVYLCASSFYRGRETDTQYFGPGTRLTVL.

This chain links TRBV4-3 with TRBJ1-3; D remains ambiguous. This CDR3 region has 14 residues. Germline CDR1 and CDR2: LGHNA and YSLEER. Trimming took off 4 bases at V and 5 bases at J, with 12 bases between the two ends. CDR3 sequence: CASSPQSRRNTIYF. For the CDR3, the DNA is TGCGCCAGCAGCCCGCAAAGCAGGAGAAACACCATATATTTT.

The gene calls are TRBV7-2 and TRBJ1-2, with D perhaps matching TRBD1 (6 bases). The CDR3 spans 19 residues. V was clipped by 5 bases and J by 7 bases, with 32 bases between them. Germline V gene sequence: CDR1 SGHTA, CDR2 FQGNSA. The CDR3 DNA sequence: TGTGCCAGCAGCGCGACTAGTAACACGGGGGGGCTAGGTTCAGGTGGCTACACCTTC. Translating it yields CASSATSNTGGLGSGGYTF.

The chain recombines TRBV11-2 with TRBJ2-1; TRBD1 might be the D (6 bases). CDR3 size: 13 residues. CDR1 is SGHAT and CDR2 is FQNNGV in the germline V gene. V was trimmed by 5 bases and J by 9 bases, leaving 14 bases between them. The CDR3 DNA reads as TGTGCCAGCAGCCTAATACAGGGTACTGAGCAGTTCTTC. Translation: CASSLIQGTEQFF.

This clonotype was detected a few times. The chain links TRBV4-2 to TRBJ1-2; no clear D. CDR3 size: 15 residues. Looked up from germline, CDR1 is LGHNA and CDR2 is YNFKEQ. The ends were cut back, 2 bases at V and 8 bases at J, with 18 bases in the middle. The CDR3 loop is CASSQRRGPVEGYTF. For the CDR3, the DNA is TGTGCCAGCAGCCAACGACGAGGACCTGTGGAAGGCTACACCTTC.

In its sample, this clonotype was seen many times. The chain joins TRBV4-1 to TRBJ1-6; no reliable D call. V was pared by 0 bases and J by 9 bases, with 12 bases between. This CDR3 contains 15 residues. Per germline, CDR1 MGHRA and CDR2 YSYEKL. Here the CDR3 DNA reads TGCGCCAGCAGCCAAGATCTCATTGGGAGTTCACCCCTCCACTTT. Translated: CASSQDLIGSSPLHF.

This clonotype was counted at least ten times. The chain recombines TRBV18 with TRBJ1-1; 8 positions agree with TRBD1. The CDR3 runs to 15 residues. The V segment lost 2 bases and the J segment 2 bases; nucleotides outside the gene matches: 4. Germline V gives CDR1 KGHSH, CDR2 LQKENI. For the CDR3, the DNA is TGTGCCAGCTCACCAAGGACAGGGAGTAACACTGAAGCTTTCTTT. Translating it yields CASSPRTGSNTEAFF.

The rearrangement joins TRBV7-9 to TRBJ2-5; 7 bases fit TRBD2. Germline-derived CDR1 and CDR2 are SEHNR and FQNEAQ (reference sequence). The CDR3 is made up of 14 amino acids. V gave up 4 bases and J gave up 5 bases; unmatched junction bases: 7. As DNA, the CDR3 is TGTGCCAGCAGCTCAGCGGGGAAGGGGGAGACCCAGTACTTC. Its protein product is CASSSAGKGETQYF.

The chain combines TRBV6-2 or TRBV6-3 with TRBJ1-1; D is unclear. Germline V lookup: CDR1 MNHEY, CDR2 SVGEGT. The CDR3 is made up of 11 amino acids. Trimming took off 8 bases at V and 0 bases at J, with 4 bases between the two ends. The CDR3 loop reads CASYLNTEAFF. The CDR3 coding sequence is TGTGCCAGCTATTTGAACACTGAAGCTTTCTTT.

This clonotype was picked up many times. The J gene is TRBJ2-3, the V gene TRBV7-2; 9 positions match TRBD2. Germline V lookup: CDR1 SGHTA, CDR2 FQGNSA. The V and J ends lost 1 base and 6 bases, in that order; junction bases with no gene match: 8. This CDR3 is 16 amino acids long. The chain's CDR3 is CASSLGAQRGADTQYF. In DNA form, the CDR3 reads TGTGCCAGCAGCTTAGGGGCCCAGCGGGGGGCTGATACGCAGTATTTT.

This clonotype was counted a few times. The chain combines TRBV12-5 with TRBJ2-1, with D perhaps TRBD1 (6 bases). Germline CDR1 LGHNT, CDR2 FRNRAP. V lost 7 bases, J lost 0 bases, and 10 bases lay in between. CDR3 size: 14 residues. The CDR3 reads CASERGGSYNEQFF. The CDR3, as DNA: TGTGCTAGTGAGCGAGGGGGCTCCTACAATGAGCAGTTCTTC.

The CDR3 region has the DNA TGTGCCAGCAGTCCCATTGGAGAGCGAGGCCCTTATGGCTACACCTTC. This translates into CASSPIGERGPYGYTF. The chain links TRBV27 to TRBJ1-2; D ambiguous. CDR1 is MNHEY and CDR2 is SMNVEV in the germline V gene (reference sequence). The CDR3 totals 16 residues. With 5 bases removed from V and 5 bases from J, the gap between germline ends came to 21 bases.

A few counts support this clonotype. The rearrangement uses TRBV12-3 or TRBV12-4 and TRBJ2-1; 10 nucleotides line up with TRBD2. The V gene end was trimmed by 5 bases and the J gene end by 5 bases; junction bases not matched to a gene: 18. The CDR3 covers 19 residues. Written as DNA, the CDR3 is TGTGCCAGCAGTCCCGCACGCGGGAGCGGGGGGGCCCGCCACAATGAGCAGTTCTTC. Protein product: CASSPARGSGGARHNEQFF.

This clonotype has just a few counts. A junction end diverges from the germline sequence, so it may reflect a read error. J is TRBJ1-3 and V is TRBV6-6; D is undetermined. This CDR3 has 11 residues. Germline V CDR1 and CDR2: MNHNY, SVGAGI (reference sequence). The CDR3, as DNA: TGTGCCAGCACGGCGGGAACCACCATATATTTT. This gives the protein CASTAGTTIYF.

This clonotype has just a few counts. CDR3 amino acids: CASSQSNRGPVYSYEQYF. Written as DNA, the CDR3 is TGTGCCAGCAGTCAAAGTAACAGGGGGCCCGTCTACTCCTACGAGCAGTACTTC. V gene TRBV7-2 combines with J gene TRBJ2-7; 9 bases fit TRBD1. In germline, CDR1 is SGHTA, CDR2 FQGNSA. The junction had 15 bases not matched to a gene; V was cut back by 6 bases and J by 0 bases. This CDR3 is 18 amino acids long.

This rearrangement joins TRBV3-1 to TRBJ2-5; D is undetermined. The CDR3 totals 13 residues. Trimming pared 4 bases from V and 2 bases from J, leaving 8 bases between. CDR1 is LGHDT and CDR2 is YNNKEL in the germline V gene (reference sequence). The CDR3 DNA follows: TGTGCCAGCAGCCGGGCAGAACAAGAGACCCAGTACTTC. Protein: CASSRAEQETQYF.

V and J are TRBV7-2 and TRBJ1-1; D perhaps matches TRBD1 (5 bases). Trimming removed 5 bases at V and 0 bases at J, with 13 bases between. Germline V gene data show CDR1 as SGHTA and CDR2 as FQGNSA. The CDR3 is made up of 15 amino acids. Here the CDR3 reads CASSHRWKMNTEAFF. The CDR3 region has the DNA TGTGCCAGCAGCCACAGGTGGAAAATGAACACTGAAGCTTTCTTT. Full variable domain (missing parts from reference TRBV7-2 and TRBJ1-1): GAGVSQSPSNKVTEKGKDVELRCDPISGHTALYWYRQSLGQGLEFLIYFQGNSAPDKSGLPSDRFSAERTGGSVSTLTIQRTQQEDSAVYLCASSHRWKMNTEAFFGQGTRLTVV.

Comments on this clonotype: A read error may produce the germline difference seen at one junction end. The chain carries TRBV9 and TRBJ2-5; 9 nucleotides match TRBD1. CDR1 and CDR2 (germline): SGDLS, YYNGEE. This CDR3 spans 16 amino acids. The CDR3 bases are TGTGCCAGAAGCGCCGGGACAGGGAAGAAGCTGGAGACCCAGTACTTC. This encodes CARSAGTGKKLETQYF.

This clonotype was recorded a few times. This chain connects TRBV7-9 to TRBJ2-5; maybe TRBD2 (8 bases). CDR3 length: 19 residues. The V end was cut by 4 bases, the J end by 5 bases, with 29 bases between. Germline CDR1 SEHNR, CDR2 FQNEAQ (reference sequence). The CDR3 DNA sequence: TGTGCCAGCAGCTCCGGAGTAGGGGGCGAGCGGGGGCGTGGTGAGACCCAGTACTTC. Protein: CASSSGVGGERGRGETQYF.

This clonotype was detected ten times or more. V gene TRBV6-5 combines with J gene TRBJ1-2; 7 nucleotides match TRBD1. CDR3 length: 14 residues. The V segment lost 3 bases and the J segment 6 bases; nucleotides outside the gene matches: 7. Germline CDR1 is MNHEY and CDR2 is SVGAGI. This CDR3 reads CASSYDRVFDGYTF. The CDR3 DNA follows: TGTGCCAGCAGTTATGACAGGGTGTTCGATGGCTACACCTTC.

In its sample, this clonotype was seen a few times. The chain combines TRBV20-1 with TRBJ1-3; the D is unclear. The V gene lost 1 base and the J gene lost 0 bases, with 13 bases spanning the gap. The CDR3 extends over 16 amino acids. The germline V gene has CDR1 DFQATT and CDR2 SNEGSKA (reference sequence). The CDR3 is CSARGAKSSSGNTIYF. The CDR3 DNA reads TGCAGTGCTAGAGGTGCAAAGAGCAGCTCTGGAAACACCATATATTTT.

This clonotype was detected many times. V usage is TRBV11-3 and J usage is TRBJ2-2, with D possibly TRBD1 on 6 matching bases. Germline V gives CDR1 SGHNT, CDR2 YENEEA. The CDR3 spans 14 residues. Trimming stripped 4 bases from V and 6 bases from J, with 12 bases between. CDR3 DNA sequence: TGTGCCAGCAGCTCGGAGACAGGAGCCGGGGAGCTGTTTTTT. This codes for CASSSETGAGELFF.

This rearrangement joins TRBV7-8 to TRBJ1-1; the D gene is possibly TRBD1 (6 bases). Germline assignment: CDR1 SGHVS and CDR2 FQNEAQ. The germline V and J ends were trimmed by 5 bases and 5 bases, with 18 bases remaining between them. This CDR3 contains 15 residues. The CDR3 sequence: CASSLPTGIRTEAFF. The CDR3, as DNA: TGTGCCAGCAGCCTACCTACAGGGATCCGAACTGAAGCTTTCTTT.

In its sample, this clonotype was seen many times. V is TRBV12-3 or TRBV12-4 and J is TRBJ2-4; 9 positions match TRBD1. This CDR3 is 14 amino acids long. J lost 5 bases, V lost 6 bases, and 5 bases had no gene match. CDR3 DNA: TGTGCCAGCAGGGGAGACAGGGGGGAAAACATTCAGTACTTC. It is translated as CASRGDRGENIQYF.

This clonotype came up a few times. The gene calls are TRBV4-1 and TRBJ2-5; TRBD1 is a possible D gene (5 bases). V was trimmed by 4 bases and J by 0 bases, leaving 9 bases between them. The CDR3 covers 14 residues. Germline CDR1 reads MGHRA; CDR2 reads YSYEKL. The CDR3 nucleotides read TGCGCCAGCAGCCCGCTAGGGGACCAAGAGACCCAGTACTTC. This gives the protein CASSPLGDQETQYF.

This clonotype was found many times. The chain links TRBV15 to TRBJ1-5; no clear D. CDR1 is LNHNV and CDR2 is YYDKDF in the germline V gene (reference sequence). The CDR3 loop spans 15 amino acids. Deletions cut 4 bases from V and 1 base from J, with 11 bases between. CDR3 amino acids: CATSTELGSNQPQHF. The CDR3 coding sequence is TGTGCCACCAGCACCGAGTTAGGGAGCAATCAGCCCCAGCATTTT.

This clonotype was picked up a small number of times. The V and J genes are TRBV7-2 and TRBJ2-3, with 10 bases identical to TRBD2. The CDR3 spans 17 residues. Germline V lookup: CDR1 SGHTA, CDR2 FQGNSA. V dropped 1 base and J dropped 3; count of bases not matched to a gene: 7. For the CDR3, the DNA is TGTGCCAGCAGCTTAGAAAGTAGCGGGGGGATGACAGATACGCAGTATTTT. Encoded protein: CASSLESSGGMTDTQYF. Variable domain in full (rest from reference TRBV7-2 and TRBJ2-3): GAGVSQSPSNKVTEKGKDVELRCDPISGHTALYWYRQSLGQGLEFLIYFQGNSAPDKSGLPSDRFSAERTGGSVSTLTIQRTQQEDSAVYLCASSLESSGGMTDTQYFGPGTRLTVL.

This clonotype was counted many times. V gene TRBV6-2 or TRBV6-3 combines with J gene TRBJ2-4, with a tentative D call TRBD2 (6 bases). This CDR3 contains 13 residues. V was shortened by 6 bases and J by 7 bases, with 13 bases between the two germline ends. Germline CDR1 reads MNHEY; CDR2 reads SVGEGT. CDR3 sequence (DNA): TGTGCCAGCAGCCTCTACGGGGGTAACATTCAGTACTTC. This codes for CASSLYGGNIQYF.

V gene TRBV7-8 combines with J gene TRBJ2-1, with TRBD1 as a possible D gene (5 bases). The CDR3 extends over 16 amino acids. Between the trimmed V and J ends, which lost 5 bases and 9 bases, there was a span of 23 bases. The germline gives CDR1 SGHVS, CDR2 FQNEAQ. The CDR3 DNA sequence: TGTGCCAGCAGCCCGACAGACCCCACAGCAACCGCTGAGCAGTTCTTC. Translated, it gives CASSPTDPTATAEQFF.

The chain is built from TRBV6-5 and TRBJ1-6; 7 bases agree with TRBD1. Trimming at V came to 6 bases and at J to 6 bases, leaving 14 bases not matched to a gene. In germline, CDR1 is MNHEY, CDR2 SVGAGI. CDR3 length: 17 residues. CDR3 amino acids: CASSQATGLDVNSPLHF. DNA of the CDR3: TGTGCCAGCAGCCAAGCGACAGGGCTCGACGTTAATTCACCCCTCCACTTT.